This T cell receptor (beta chain) is drawn from a study of cytomegalovirus exposure and HLA in healthy donors (dated by TCRdb to the late 2010s). Study-wide context: According to a later analysis, one platform produced both the approximately 110 validation repertoires and the approximately 660 repertoires of the first cohort. The study was designed to test whether signatures of past pathogen exposure could be identified by cataloging public T cell receptors. A separate validation cohort of 100 to 150 different subjects was used in addition to the 666-subject first cohort. To predict cytomegalovirus infection status, the study combined high-throughput TCR immunosequencing, statistical association of individual TCRs with disease status, and machine learning. Study-wide findings and limitations: In vitro tests confirmed that three of the cytomegalovirus-associated TCR beta chains recognize cytomegalovirus antigens. The classifier was reported to diagnose cytomegalovirus status with high specificity and sensitivity in both the original cohort and the validation cohort. In the study, about 150 TCR beta chains were listed as associated with cytomegalovirus. In a later analysis, TCRs clustered in the first cohort were found to also tend to co-occur in the approximately 110 validation repertoires, with 90% to 95% of cluster scores above 0. A later analysis had no HLA typing for the validation cohort, so co-occurrence there was scored across all 110 or so repertoires. It was suggested by the authors that the approach could potentially be generalized to other disease states and immunological phenotypes. Most TCR sequences were observed very rarely across donors, whereas some public TCRs were present in many individuals.

In regard to this clone: Its antigen is unknown. No much larger clonotype is one base removed from it; base qualities were not supplied.

The library was built by means of the immunoSEQ multiplex PCR assay. Per the source publication's procedure: A statistical classification framework was built to diagnose cytomegalovirus status from the catalog of TCR beta chain sequences. Here the immuneACCESS table is served through TCRdb, limited to in-frame sequences with V and J called. Missing clones are a known gap in these copies; in checked studies unresolved V genes cover under half, and the rest lacks a known reason. The V and J calls and clone size come from that table; D and trimming were worked out from the DNA. The sample contains approximately 100,000 clones, 90% to 95% of them found a single time. Together, the top ten hold less than 1.5% of the sample. The donors belonged to the validation cohort of under 150 subjects, which was separate from the approximately 660-subject first cohort. The germline V gene specifies SGHDT as CDR1 and YYEEEE as CDR2. Germline trimming: 2 bases from V, 5 bases from J; junction bases outside gene matches: 4. The CDR3 runs 13 amino acids, cysteine and phenylalanine included. Of the read, only the CDR3 DNA is kept; its 39 bases are in frame from base 1.

The sequence was collected from a young woman in good health and CMV-seropositive. The V gene is TRBV5-6 and the J gene is TRBJ2-7; 7 central nucleotides agree with TRBD1. Source material: PBMCs. The nucleotide sequence reads TGTGCCAGCAGCTTTCAAACAGGGGACGAGCAGTACTTC. The encoded protein is CASSFQTGDEQYF.